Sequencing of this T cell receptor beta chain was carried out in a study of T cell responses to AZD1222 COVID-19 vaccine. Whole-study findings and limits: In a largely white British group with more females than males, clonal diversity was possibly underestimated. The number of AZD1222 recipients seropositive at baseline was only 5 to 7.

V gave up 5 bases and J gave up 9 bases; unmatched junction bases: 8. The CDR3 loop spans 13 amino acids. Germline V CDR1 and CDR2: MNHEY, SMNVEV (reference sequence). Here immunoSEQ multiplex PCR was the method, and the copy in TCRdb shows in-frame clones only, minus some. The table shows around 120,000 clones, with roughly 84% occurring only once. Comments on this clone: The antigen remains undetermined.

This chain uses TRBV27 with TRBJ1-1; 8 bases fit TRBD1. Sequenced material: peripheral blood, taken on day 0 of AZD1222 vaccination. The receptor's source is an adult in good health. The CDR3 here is CASSLGQGGKAFF. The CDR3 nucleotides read TGTGCCAGCAGTCTCGGACAGGGCGGAAAAGCTTTCTTT.